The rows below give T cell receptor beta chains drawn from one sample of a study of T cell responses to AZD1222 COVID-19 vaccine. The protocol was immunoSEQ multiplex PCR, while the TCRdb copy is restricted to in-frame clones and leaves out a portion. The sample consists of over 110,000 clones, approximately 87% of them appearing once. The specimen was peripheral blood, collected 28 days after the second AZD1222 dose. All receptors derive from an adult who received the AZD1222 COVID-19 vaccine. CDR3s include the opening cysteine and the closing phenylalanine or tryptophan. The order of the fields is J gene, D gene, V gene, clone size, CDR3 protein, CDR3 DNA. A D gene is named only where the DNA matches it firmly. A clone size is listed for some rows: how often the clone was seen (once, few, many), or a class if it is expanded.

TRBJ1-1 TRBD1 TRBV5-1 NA CASSIRGPNTEAFF TGCGCCAGCAGCATCAGGGGGCCGAACACTGAAGCTTTCTTT
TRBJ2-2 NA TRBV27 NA CASSLGGGANGELFF TGTGCCAGCAGTTTAGGTGGGGGGGCGAACGGGGAGCTGTTTTTT
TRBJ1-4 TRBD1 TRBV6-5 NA CASRLFRDSGEKLFF TGTGCCAGCAGACTCTTCCGGGACAGCGGCGAAAAACTGTTTTTT
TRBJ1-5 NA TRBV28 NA CASSWNRDQPQHF TGTGCCAGCAGTTGGAACAGGGATCAGCCCCAGCATTTT
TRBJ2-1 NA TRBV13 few CASSPSGNEQFF TGTGCCAGCAGCCCGAGCGGGAATGAGCAGTTCTTC
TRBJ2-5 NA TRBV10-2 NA CASSAVETQYF TGCGCCAGCAGTGCTGTGGAGACCCAGTACTTC
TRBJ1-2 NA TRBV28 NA CASGTAYYGYTF TGTGCCAGCGGAACAGCTTACTATGGCTACACCTTC
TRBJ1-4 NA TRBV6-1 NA CASSEGRLNEKLFF TGTGCCAGCAGTGAGGGACGGCTTAATGAAAAACTGTTTTTT
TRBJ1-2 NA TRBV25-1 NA CASSPSNRDSVWGYTF TGTGCCAGCAGTCCATCGAACAGGGATTCCGTTTGGGGCTACACCTTC
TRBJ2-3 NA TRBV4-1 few CASSQVGTDTQYF TGCGCCAGCAGCCAAGTCGGAACAGATACGCAGTATTTT
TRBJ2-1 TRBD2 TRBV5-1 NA CASSQYAGAINEQFF TGCGCCAGCAGCCAGTACGCGGGAGCGATCAATGAGCAGTTCTTC
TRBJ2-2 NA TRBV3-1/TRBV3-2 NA CASSQGRANTGELFF TGTGCCAGCAGCCAAGGCAGGGCTAACACCGGGGAGCTGTTTTTT
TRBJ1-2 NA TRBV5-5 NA CASSPEGWGYTF TGTGCCAGCAGCCCGGAAGGCTGGGGCTACACCTTC
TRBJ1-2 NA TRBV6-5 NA CASSPGKADYGYTF TGTGCCAGCAGCCCAGGGAAGGCCGACTATGGCTACACCTTC
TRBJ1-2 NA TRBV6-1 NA CASSEQGFGYTF TGTGCCAGCAGTGAACAAGGGTTCGGCTACACCTTC
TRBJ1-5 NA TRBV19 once CASSRGLGNQPQHF TGTGCCAGTAGCCGGGGGCTTGGGAATCAGCCCCAGCATTTT
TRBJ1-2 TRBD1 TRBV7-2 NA CASSPQTGDYGYTF TGTGCCAGCAGCCCGCAGACAGGGGACTATGGCTACACCTTC
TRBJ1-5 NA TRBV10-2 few CASSEFRRSNQPQHF TGCGCCAGCAGTGAGTTCAGACGGAGCAATCAGCCCCAGCATTTT
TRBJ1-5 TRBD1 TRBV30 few CAWGDRGDQPQHF TGTGCCTGGGGAGACAGGGGAGACCAGCCCCAGCATTTT
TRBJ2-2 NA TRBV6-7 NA CASSETAPNTGELFF TGTGCCAGCAGTGAGACTGCCCCGAACACCGGGGAGCTGTTTTTT
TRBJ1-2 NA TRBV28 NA CASSRSQGKGMDGYTF TGTGCCAGCAGCCGATCTCAGGGTAAGGGGATGGATGGCTACACCTTC
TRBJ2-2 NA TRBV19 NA CASSSGSVNTGELFF TGTGCCAGTAGTAGTGGGTCGGTGAACACCGGGGAGCTGTTTTTT
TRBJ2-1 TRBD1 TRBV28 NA CASRESTGWNEQFF TGTGCCAGCAGGGAATCGACAGGGTGGAATGAGCAGTTCTTC
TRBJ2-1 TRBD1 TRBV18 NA CASSLRTGVENEQFF TGTGCCAGCTCACTCCGGACAGGGGTGGAGAATGAGCAGTTCTTC
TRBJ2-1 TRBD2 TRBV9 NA CASSVEPSGGVFNEQFF TGTGCCAGCAGCGTAGAACCTAGCGGGGGGGTCTTCAATGAGCAGTTCTTC
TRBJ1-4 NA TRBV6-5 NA CASSYSSSGRGGKLFF TGTGCCAGCAGTTACTCGTCGTCGGGCCGAGGCGGAAAACTGTTTTTT
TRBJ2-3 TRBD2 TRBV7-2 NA CASSLWTSGTDTQYF TGTGCCAGCAGCTTGTGGACTAGCGGCACAGATACGCAGTATTTT
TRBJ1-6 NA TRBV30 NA CAWRAAGDSPLHF TGTGCCTGGAGGGCCGCGGGGGATTCACCCCTCCACTTT
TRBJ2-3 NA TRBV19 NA CASSLRTVASTDTQYF TGTGCCAGTAGTTTGCGGACAGTAGCTAGCACAGATACGCAGTATTTT
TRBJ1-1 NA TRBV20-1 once CSASVGGLLNTEAFF TGCAGTGCTAGTGTAGGTGGCCTTCTGAACACTGAAGCTTTCTTT
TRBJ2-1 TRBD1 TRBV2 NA CASSEYRGGEQFF TGTGCCAGCAGTGAGTACAGGGGTGGTGAGCAGTTCTTC
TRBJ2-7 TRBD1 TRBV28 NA CASSTRQGINSYEQYF TGTGCCAGCAGTACCCGACAGGGGATAAACTCCTACGAGCAGTACTTC
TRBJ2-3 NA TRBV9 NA CASSVFDTLGTDTQYF TGTGCCAGCAGCGTATTTGATACCTTAGGCACAGATACGCAGTATTTT
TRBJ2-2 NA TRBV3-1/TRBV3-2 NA CASRPDRTGELFF TGTGCCAGCAGGCCGGACAGAACCGGGGAGCTGTTTTTT
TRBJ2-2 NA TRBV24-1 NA CATSVGGRDTGELFF TGTGCCACCAGTGTTGGGGGGCGGGACACCGGGGAGCTGTTTTTT
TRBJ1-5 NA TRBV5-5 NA CASSLSPGYQPQHF TGTGCCAGCAGCTTGAGCCCGGGGTATCAGCCCCAGCATTTT
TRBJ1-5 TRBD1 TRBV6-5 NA CASSVDRGSNQPQHF TGTGCCAGCAGCGTAGACAGGGGGAGCAATCAGCCCCAGCATTTT
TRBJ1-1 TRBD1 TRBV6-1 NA CASSEPGGLTEAFF TGTGCCAGCAGTGAACCAGGGGGTCTCACTGAAGCTTTCTTT
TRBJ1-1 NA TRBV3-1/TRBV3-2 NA CASSLRTANTEAFF TGTGCCAGCAGCTTGAGGACAGCAAACACTGAAGCTTTCTTT
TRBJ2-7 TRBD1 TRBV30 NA CAWRPGGQGGYEQYF TGTGCCTGGAGGCCAGGGGGACAGGGGGGATACGAGCAGTACTTC
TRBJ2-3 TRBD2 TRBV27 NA CASSSRSGRTDTQYF TGTGCCAGCAGTTCCCGTAGCGGGAGAACAGATACGCAGTATTTT
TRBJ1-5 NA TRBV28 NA CASSWGRSQPQHF TGTGCCAGCTCCTGGGGCCGAAGCCAGCCCCAGCATTTT
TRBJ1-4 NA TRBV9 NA CASSVGGRLTNEKLFF TGTGCCAGCAGCGTTGGGGGGAGATTGACTAATGAAAAACTGTTTTTT
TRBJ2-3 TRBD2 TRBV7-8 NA CASSFQDAGAGDTQYF TGTGCCAGCAGCTTTCAAGACGCGGGAGCAGGAGATACGCAGTATTTT
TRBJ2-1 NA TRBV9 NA CASSVGHNEQFF TGTGCCAGCAGCGTAGGCCACAATGAGCAGTTCTTC
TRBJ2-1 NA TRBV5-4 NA CASSLDRAPYNEQFF TGTGCCAGCAGCTTGGATAGGGCACCCTACAATGAGCAGTTCTTC
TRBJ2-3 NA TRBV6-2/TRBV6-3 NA CASSSRRGASSTDTQYF TGTGCCAGCAGTTCTCGGAGGGGGGCTTCTAGCACAGATACGCAGTATTTT